The 25 T cell receptor beta chains below all came from one sample that was sequenced in a study of T cell responses to AZD1222 COVID-19 vaccine. Only in-frame clones appear in the TCRdb table, and some are missing; sequencing was by immunoSEQ multiplex PCR. The profile shows 120,000 to 150,000 clones, 70% to 90% of them singletons. Sequencing was performed on peripheral blood, taken 28 days after the second dose of the MenACWY control vaccine. The receptors originated from an adult who received the MenACWY meningococcal vaccine as a control.

The rearrangement joins TRBV4-3 to TRBJ2-7; 10 bases line up with TRBD1. The CDR3 is made up of 17 amino acids. The germline V gene has CDR1 LGHNA and CDR2 YSLEER. The ends lost 0 bases at V and 6 bases at J; junction bases unmatched: 11. The CDR3 DNA is TGCGCCAGCAGCCAAGATGGGAGGAGGGGACAGGGGCTCGAGCAGTACTTC. Residues: CASSQDGRRGQGLEQYF.

CDR3 sequence (DNA): TGTGCCACCAGCAGAGATTCAGCGGGGAAGGGAGATACGCAGTATTTT. It specifies CATSRDSAGKGDTQYF. The genes are TRBV15 and TRBJ2-3, with 7 bases lining up with TRBD2. CDR1 is LNHNV, CDR2 YYDKDF, per germline (reference sequence). V gave up 0 bases and J gave up 5 bases; unmatched junction bases: 8. The CDR3 has 16 residues.

This clone was seen a single time. The V and J genes are TRBV4-1 and TRBJ1-5; perhaps TRBD1 as D (6 bases). Germline V CDR1 and CDR2: MGHRA, YSYEKL. V lost 0 bases to trimming and J lost 7 bases, with 16 bases between them. The CDR3 spans 16 residues. This chain's CDR3 is CASSQDLRTRGQPQHF. CDR3 nucleotides: TGCGCCAGCAGCCAAGATCTTCGAACTAGGGGGCAGCCCCAGCATTTT.

V usage is TRBV15 and J usage is TRBJ1-1; D unclear. The CDR3 has 13 residues. Trimming took 0 bases from V and 1 from J, leaving 3 bases between them. Germline V gene data show CDR1 as LNHNV and CDR2 as YYDKDF (reference sequence). Here the CDR3 DNA reads TGTGCCACCAGCAGAGATGGGAACACTGAAGCTTTCTTT. This encodes CATSRDGNTEAFF.

The V and J genes are TRBV24-1 and TRBJ2-3; the D is unclear. The length of the CDR3 is 17 residues. The germline V gene has CDR1 KGHDR and CDR2 SFDVKD. V was cut by 3 bases and J by 4 bases, with 19 bases left in between. In nucleotides, the CDR3 is TGTGCCACCAGTGATGCGCAGGAGATAGGTTCGGCAGATACGCAGTATTTT. It specifies CATSDAQEIGSADTQYF.

This chain links TRBV11-3 with TRBJ2-7; no definite D call. Germline V lookup: CDR1 SGHNT, CDR2 YENEEA. V lost 5 bases and J 3 bases, leaving 14 bases between the germline ends. The CDR3 consists of 14 residues. CDR3 sequence (DNA): TGTGCCAGCAGCGAGCCTAATTCCCTCTACGAGCAGTACTTC. Translation: CASSEPNSLYEQYF.

This clone has a handful of counts. The V call is TRBV5-5, the J call TRBJ1-1, with 9 bases matching TRBD1. CDR3 length: 17 residues. Per the germline V gene, CDR1 is SGHKS and CDR2 is YYEKEE (reference sequence). Losses at the gene ends were 4 bases for V and 3 bases for J; bases not matched to a gene: 13. The CDR3: CASSPSDRGGKHTEAFF. In DNA, the CDR3 is TGTGCCAGCAGCCCTTCGGACAGGGGAGGTAAACACACTGAAGCTTTCTTT.

V usage is TRBV2 and J usage is TRBJ2-5; 8 nucleotides line up with TRBD1. The junction had 8 bases not matched to a gene; V was cut back by 8 bases and J by 3 bases. Germline-derived CDR1 and CDR2 are SNHLY and FYNNEI. This CDR3 is built from 14 residues. The CDR3 reads CASGRQGREETQYF. The CDR3 DNA follows: TGTGCCAGCGGCCGACAGGGGCGGGAAGAGACCCAGTACTTC.

This sequence joins TRBV19 and TRBJ1-2, with 9 bases identical to TRBD1. V lost 5 bases to trimming and J lost 7 bases; unmatched junction nucleotides: 5. The CDR3 extends over 13 amino acids. Per germline, CDR1 LNHDA and CDR2 SQIVND (reference sequence). The CDR3 region is CASSPTGGRGYTF. The CDR3 nucleotides read TGTGCCAGTAGTCCAACAGGGGGCCGTGGCTACACCTTC.

The chain uses TRBV28 and TRBJ1-5; tentative D call: TRBD1 (6 bases). Between the trimmed V and J ends, which lost 5 bases and 0 bases, there was a span of 11 bases. Germline-derived CDR1 and CDR2 are MDHEN and SYDVKM. The CDR3 has 15 residues. CDR3: CASSPGTPSNQPQHF. CDR3 DNA sequence: TGTGCCAGCAGTCCCGGGACACCTAGCAATCAGCCCCAGCATTTT.

The CDR3 protein is CASSTGVGETQYF. CDR3 nucleotide sequence: TGTGCCAGCAGCACAGGGGTCGGGGAGACCCAGTACTTC. The rearrangement uses TRBV7-3 and TRBJ2-5, with TRBD1 matching 7 bases. Losses at the gene ends were 5 bases for V and 5 bases for J; bases not matched to a gene: 5. The germline CDR1 and CDR2 sequences are SGHTA and FQGTGA. The length of the CDR3 is 13 residues.

This chain uses TRBV14 with TRBJ1-4, with D perhaps TRBD1 (6 bases). Deletions cut 0 bases from V and 1 base from J, with 9 bases between. CDR1 and CDR2 from the germline V gene are SGHDN and FVKESK. This CDR3 comprises 16 residues. DNA for the CDR3: TGTGCCAGCAGCCAAGATTTCAGGGGAACTAATGAAAAACTGTTTTTT. This codes for CASSQDFRGTNEKLFF.

This clone was detected only once. This chain uses TRBV6-2 or TRBV6-3 with TRBJ1-1; D call uncertain. CDR1 and CDR2 from the germline V gene are MNHEY and SVGEGT. CDR3 length: 15 amino acids. Trimming cost V 5 bases and J 1 base, with 14 bases left between them. Here the CDR3 reads CASSLPRNTNTEAFF. The CDR3 DNA reads as TGTGCCAGCAGTCTGCCCAGGAACACGAACACTGAAGCTTTCTTT.

This sequence joins TRBV5-1 and TRBJ1-1, with 9 positions matching TRBD1. Germline CDR1 is SGHRS and CDR2 is YFSETQ. Trimming cost V 0 bases and J 2 bases; bases outside gene matches: 2. This CDR3 comprises 15 residues. Here the CDR3 reads CASSLVTGGNTEAFF. CDR3 DNA: TGCGCCAGCAGCTTGGTGACAGGGGGTAACACTGAAGCTTTCTTT.

About this clone itself: Other DNA variants within this sample encode the same CDR3. The rearrangement links TRBV5-1 to TRBJ2-7; unclear D gene. The germline V gene has CDR1 SGHRS and CDR2 YFSETQ. Deletions cut 4 bases from V and 2 bases from J, with 10 bases between. This CDR3 is built from 13 residues. CDR3: CASSLDGAYEQYF. The CDR3 DNA is TGCGCCAGCAGCCTGGACGGAGCCTACGAGCAGTACTTC.

The V and J genes are TRBV6-5 and TRBJ2-3, with 10 bases matching TRBD2. The CDR3 sequence is 14 residues long. The germline V gene encodes CDR1 MNHEY and CDR2 SVGAGI. V lost 6 bases to trimming and J lost 1 base; unmatched junction nucleotides: 1. The CDR3 is CASRSGRGTDTQYF. CDR3 coding DNA: TGTGCCAGCAGGAGCGGGAGGGGCACAGATACGCAGTATTTT.

This chain connects TRBV20-1 to TRBJ1-5; D possibly corresponds to TRBD1 (6 bases). CDR1 is DFQATT and CDR2 is SNEGSKA in the germline V gene (reference sequence). The CDR3 loop spans 14 amino acids. V was cut by 3 bases and J by 0 bases, with 9 bases left in between. This CDR3 is CSASIGGSNQPQHF. The CDR3 coding sequence is TGCAGTGCTAGTATAGGGGGTAGCAATCAGCCCCAGCATTTT.

This clone was seen just once. The V gene is TRBV13, the J gene TRBJ2-7, with 13 bases identical to TRBD2. With V trimmed by 5 bases and J by 6 bases, 10 bases remained unmatched. The CDR3 runs to 16 residues. CDR1 is PRHDT, CDR2 FYEKMQ, per germline (reference sequence). CDR3 in amino acids: CASSLFQTSGRAEQYF. The CDR3, as DNA: TGTGCCAGCAGCCTCTTCCAAACTAGCGGGAGGGCCGAGCAGTACTTC.

The chain links TRBV2 to TRBJ1-4; no clear D gene. The CDR3 is 11 residues long. V gave up 2 bases and J gave up 6 bases, with 1 base separating them. Germline values: CDR1 SNHLY, CDR2 FYNNEI. Here the CDR3 DNA reads TGTGCCAGCAGTGAATATGAAAAACTGTTTTTT. It codes for CASSEYEKLFF.

The chain couples TRBV9 to TRBJ2-7; the D is unclear. Trimming left V 4 bases short and J 1 base short, with 6 bases between. The germline gives CDR1 SGDLS, CDR2 YYNGEE. CDR3 length: 12 amino acids. CDR3 amino acids: CASSPNSYEQYF. The CDR3 DNA reads as TGTGCCAGCAGCCCCAATTCCTACGAGCAGTACTTC.

The CDR3 bases are TGTGCCAGCAGCTTCTCGGGGGATGGTGGCTACACCTTC. It codes for CASSFSGDGGYTF. The rearrangement joins TRBV7-9 to TRBJ1-2; TRBD1 might be the D (5 bases). V lost 3 bases, J lost 7 bases, and 12 bases lay in between. The CDR3 is 13 residues long. Germline CDR1 SEHNR, CDR2 FQNEAQ (reference sequence).

The chain links TRBV7-6 to TRBJ2-5; TRBD2 matches 9 bases. V shed 4 bases, J shed 4 bases, and the junction held 7 bases outside the gene matches. The CDR3 totals 15 residues. Germline CDR1 is SGHVS and CDR2 is FNYEAQ. CDR3 sequence (DNA): TGTGCCAGCAGCTCAACCGTAGCGGGAGTAGAGACCCAGTACTTC. As protein: CASSSTVAGVETQYF.

CDR3: CASSGSRDSALRTF. The DNA for the CDR3 is TGTGCCAGCAGCGGGAGCCGGGACAGTGCGCTGAGGACCTTC. The chain carries TRBV7-3 and TRBJ1-2; 7 bases align to TRBD1. The germline gives CDR1 SGHTA, CDR2 FQGTGA. The CDR3 loop spans 14 amino acids. V was clipped by 5 bases and J by 14 bases; unmatched bases: 17.

J is TRBJ1-2 and V is TRBV30; D gene ambiguous. The V gene's germline CDR1 is GTSNPN and CDR2 SVGIG (reference sequence). Deletions cut 3 bases from V and 0 bases from J, with 14 bases between. CDR3 size: 15 residues. Here the CDR3 DNA reads TGTGCCTGGAGCCGGACCCTCCGGTCTAACTATGGCTACACCTTC. Translated: CAWSRTLRSNYGYTF.

The chain employs TRBV30 and TRBJ1-6; TRBD1 might be the D (5 bases). CDR1 and CDR2 from the germline V gene are GTSNPN and SVGIG (reference sequence). The CDR3 is made up of 17 amino acids. V was shortened by 4 bases and J by 7 bases, with 23 bases between the two germline ends. CDR3 residues: CAWNGGKGGRGNSPLHF. DNA for the CDR3: TGTGCCTGGAATGGGGGTAAGGGCGGACGGGGAAATTCACCCCTCCACTTT.